This T cell receptor (beta chain) derives from a study of control samples from healthy donors and cancer patients. The protocol was immunoSEQ multiplex PCR, while the TCRdb copy is restricted to in-frame clones and leaves out a portion. The sample lists tens of thousands of clones, over 75% occurring once. J gave up 9 bases and V 0 bases, and 3 bases lay outside the gene matches. The CDR3 runs to 14 residues. Germline-derived CDR1 and CDR2 are SGHNT and YYREEE (reference sequence). The rearrangement uses TRBV5-4 and TRBJ2-1; the match to TRBD2 covers 10 bases. This TCR derives from a woman in her forties or fifties in good health. The specimen sequenced was blood. The CDR3 reads CASSLDPSGSEQFF. DNA of the CDR3: TGTGCCAGCAGCTTGGATCCTAGCGGGAGTGAGCAGTTCTTC.